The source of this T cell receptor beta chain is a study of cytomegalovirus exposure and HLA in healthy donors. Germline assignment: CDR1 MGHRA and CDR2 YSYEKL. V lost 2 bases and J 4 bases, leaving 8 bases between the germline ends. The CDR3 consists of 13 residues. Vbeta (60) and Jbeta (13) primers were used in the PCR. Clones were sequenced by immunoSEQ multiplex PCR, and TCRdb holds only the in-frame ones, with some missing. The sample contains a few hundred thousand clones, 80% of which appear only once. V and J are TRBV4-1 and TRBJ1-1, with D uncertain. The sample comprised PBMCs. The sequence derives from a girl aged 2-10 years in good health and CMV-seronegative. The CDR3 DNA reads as TGCGCCAGCAGCCAATACACGGGCACTGAAGCTTTCTTT. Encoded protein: CASSQYTGTEAFF.